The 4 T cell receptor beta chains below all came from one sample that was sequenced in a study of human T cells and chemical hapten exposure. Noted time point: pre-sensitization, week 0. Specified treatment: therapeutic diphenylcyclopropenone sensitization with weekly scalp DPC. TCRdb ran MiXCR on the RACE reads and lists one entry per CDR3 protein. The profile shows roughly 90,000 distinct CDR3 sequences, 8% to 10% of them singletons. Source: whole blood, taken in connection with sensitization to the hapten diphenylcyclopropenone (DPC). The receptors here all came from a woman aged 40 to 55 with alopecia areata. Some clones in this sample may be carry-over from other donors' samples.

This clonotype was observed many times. In DNA, the CDR3 is TGTGCCAGCAGCCGGACAGAAGTATACGAGCAGTACTTC. This encodes CASSRTEVYEQYF. The chain recombines TRBV7-9 with TRBJ2-7; D perhaps matches TRBD1 (6 bases). Trimming took off 5 bases at V and 4 bases at J, with 12 bases between the two ends. CDR1 is SEHNR, CDR2 FQNEAQ, per germline (reference sequence). The CDR3 runs 13 residues.

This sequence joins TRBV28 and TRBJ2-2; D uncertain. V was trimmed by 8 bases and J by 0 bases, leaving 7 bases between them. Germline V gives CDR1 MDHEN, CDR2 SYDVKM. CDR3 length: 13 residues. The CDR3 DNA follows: TGTGCCAGCCCAGGACCGAACACCGGGGAGCTGTTTTTT. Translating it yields CASPGPNTGELFF. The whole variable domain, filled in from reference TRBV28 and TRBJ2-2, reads DVKVTQSSRYLVKRTGEKVFLECVQDMDHENMFWYRQDPGLGLRLIYFSYDVKMKEKGDIPEGYSVSREKKERFSLILESASTNQTSMYLCASPGPNTGELFFGEGSRLTVL.

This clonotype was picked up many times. In nucleotides, the CDR3 is TGTGCCAGCAGCTTGTACGGCAGCCCTGGGGCCAACGTCCTGACTTTC. Its protein is CASSLYGSPGANVLTF. V and J are TRBV5-4 and TRBJ2-6; D not resolved. This CDR3 is built from 16 residues. The V and J ends lost 1 base and 2 bases respectively, with 10 bases between them. CDR1 SGHNT and CDR2 YYREEE come from the germline V gene (reference sequence).

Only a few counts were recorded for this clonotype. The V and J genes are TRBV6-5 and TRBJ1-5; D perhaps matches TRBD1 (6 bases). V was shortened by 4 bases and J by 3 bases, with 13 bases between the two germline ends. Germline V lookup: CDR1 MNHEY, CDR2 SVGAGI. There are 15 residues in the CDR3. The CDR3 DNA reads TGTGCCAGCAGTTCCCGGGGGGGGCCCAATCAGCCCCAGCATTTT. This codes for CASSSRGGPNQPQHF.